This T cell receptor beta chain was identified during a study of CD8 T cells in ankylosing spondylitis. In its sample, this clonotype was seen a few times. Its antigen is unknown. Between the trimmed V and J ends, which lost 2 bases and 0 bases, there was a span of 5 bases. The CDR3 length is 13 residues. The germline V gene has CDR1 GTSNPN and CDR2 SVGIG (reference sequence). Quantitative 5'-RACE with molecular barcodes produced the TCR beta libraries. TCRdb analysed the 5' RACE reads with MiXCR anew, one entry per CDR3 protein. The data contain 350,000 or so distinct CDR3 sequences, 8% of them seen just once; the ten biggest clones take up roughly 15%. General study findings and limits: Blood from ankylosing spondylitis patients appeared to carry a characteristic eight-variant TCR beta motif. Some of these motif variants have turned up before, in reports on reactive arthritis synovial fluid and blood. Researchers reportedly found disease-linked clones significantly enriched in matched ankylosing spondylitis synovial fluid.

The J gene is TRBJ2-1, the V gene TRBV30; D gene uncertain. The material sequenced was blood, either unsorted or a sorted T cell fraction (not recorded which). This TCR was sampled from a male donor with ankylosing spondylitis. In DNA, the CDR3 is TGTGCCTGGAGTATCAGCTCCTACAATGAGCAGTTCTTC. Residues: CAWSISSYNEQFF.